The TCR beta chain under discussion was sequenced for a study of shared clonotypes between healthy human individuals (dated by TCRdb to 2018 to 2020). As for the study more broadly: Three men and two women, aged 18 to 49 years, made up the cohort. To estimate repertoire size and how much clonotypes are shared between individuals, the study performed deep sequencing of blood TCR repertoires from about five healthy adults. Per donor, leukapheresis produced somewhere between about 0.9 and 9 billion PBMCs. Per donor, three plates each were used for CD4 naive and CD4 memory, two for CD8 naive, and one for CD8 memory. To increase sequencing depth and limit assay-specific biases, TCR repertoire library preparation and sequencing were carried out by different laboratories using diverse techniques. Study-wide findings and limitations: Only blood was sampled, and tissue TCR repertoires likely differ from those in blood. Estimated clonotype richness was generally larger for naive than for memory subsets. Pairwise subsampling indicated that sequencing depth was expected to affect the degree of clonotype sharing among donors. Compared with non-shared clonotypes, clonotypes shared by all four sorted-subset donors had higher generation probabilities. Across a few donors, about 4.5% of naive CD4, roughly 3.5% of naive CD8, roughly 2.2% of memory CD4, and about 0.4% of memory CD8 clonotypes were shared. The genetic and exposure-history diversity represented was limited by the small number of donors. Even with the large sequencing depth, rarefaction of the sorted-subset datasets indicated that sequencing was incomplete.

This clone appeared a single time. Its cognate antigen has yet to be identified. The input lacks base qualities; no much larger clone sits a single base away. The donors were healthy, HIV-negative adults who had no recently reported acute infections or vaccinations. Every donor was a Caucasian adult residing in Nashville, Tennessee, USA. CD4+ T cells were enriched through magnetic negative selection, after which naive cells were positively selected on CD45RA and the remaining negative fraction served as the memory subset. Blood was obtained by leukapheresis, after which PBMCs were separated by Ficoll-Histopaque density gradient centrifugation and cryopreserved in liquid nitrogen vapor phase. Purity and quantity of every magnetically sorted T cell population were checked by analytical flow cytometry. From each sorted fraction, genomic DNA was isolated and quantified by UV absorbance on a Nanodrop 2000c.

Using the deep immunoSEQ assay, TCR CDR3 regions were amplified from genomic DNA by multiplex PCR. Genomic DNA extracted from each cell subset was distributed evenly over all wells of several immunoSEQ 96-well plates, and each plate served as one replicate. For sorted subsets, 150 to 200 ng genomic DNA, equal to 30,000 or so T cell genomes, was loaded into each replicate PCR. The purified libraries were quantified using a Qubit 3.0 fluorometer, sized with a Bioanalyzer 2100, and then quantified again using the KAPA Library Quantification kit. Every immunoSEQ 96-well plate was sequenced on a dedicated single-read 150-cycle Illumina NextSeq 550 flow cell. The authors' pipeline ran thus. Because the immunoSEQ output held only junctional sequences and lacked quality scores, the filtering could not match the filtering applied to full-length reads. To assign V/J genes and CDR3, sequences were annotated against IMGT germline references using PyIR, a Python wrapper for IgBLAST v1.9. Any read was removed if the V/J assignment was weak (E-value above 1e-6), the CDR3 was missing, or the read contained stop codons, out-of-frame junctions, or ambiguous translated residues. V3J clonotypes were defined as sequences sharing the same inferred V gene, J gene, and CDR3 amino acid sequence. To compute the percentage overlap between repertoires, the number of shared unique clonotypes was divided by the size of the smaller repertoire. RTK rarefaction, the Chao1 estimator, and Recon v2.1 estimates of unobserved clonotypes were used to assess repertoire richness. Generation probabilities were computed with OLGA for all TCRbeta clonotypes obtained by the gDNA method from a few donors. Entries here come from immuneACCESS through TCRdb and include only in-frame sequences with V and J called. Some clones fail to appear in such tables; in the studies checked, an unresolved V gene covers under half of the shortfall, and the cause of the remainder is unknown. Clone size and V and J calls were adopted from that table, with D and trimming inferred from the DNA. The sample yields about 2.5 million clones; less than 95% were counted once. The biggest ten clones account for approximately 0.4% of the sample.

Sample: naive CD4+ T cells from PBMCs. The cell subset or site label for this specimen denotes: CD45RA+ positively selected. The TCR was taken from a man between 18 and 29 years old in good health. Some clones in this sample may be carry-over from other donors' samples.

The CDR3 reads CASNFRGGPNTEAFF. The nucleotides read TGTGCCAGCAACTTCCGAGGGGGTCCGAACACTGAAGCTTTCTTT. The rearranged segments are TRBV7-2 and TRBJ1-1; the D gene is perhaps TRBD1, from 6 matching bases. V is clipped by 7 bases and J by 1 base, and the sequence between their germline boundaries is 16 bases long. The cysteine opens and the phenylalanine closes a CDR3 of 15 amino acids. The entry retains the CDR3 DNA only, 45 bases that are in frame from base 1. Reading the germline V gene gives CDR1 SGHTA and CDR2 FQGNSA.